This T cell receptor beta chain was captured by sequencing in a study of OX40 agonist ivuxolimab in advanced cancers. Study context: Patients were roughly 81% male with ages about 23 to 90, mean approximately 62. Antecedent anti-PD-1, anti-PD-L1 or anti-CTLA-4 therapy was permissible, with 40% having received some. Points from the study as a whole: Nonresponders included some who also had low normalized T-cell clonal expansion. Partial responders at 0.1-3.0 mg/kg had among the lowest clonal expansion.

Notes on this clone: The antigen is not known.

Assay used: immunoSEQ multiplex PCR; TCRdb lists only in-frame clones, some missing. This table has about 79,000 clones, approximately 81% appearing once. The specimen was CD4+ or CD8+ T cells sorted from blood, collected in a trial of the OX40 agonist ivuxolimab. The clonotype was recovered from an adult with an advanced solid tumor such as melanoma, head and neck, liver or kidney cancer.

This CDR3 is CASSLGTDSYEQYF. The CDR3 region has the DNA TGCGCCAGCAGCTTGGGGACGGATTCCTACGAGCAGTACTTC. V usage is TRBV5-1 and J usage is TRBJ2-7, with D unresolved. The CDR3 has 14 amino acids. Trimming stripped 0 bases from V and 1 base from J, with 8 bases between. Germline CDR1 and CDR2: SGHRS and YFSETQ.